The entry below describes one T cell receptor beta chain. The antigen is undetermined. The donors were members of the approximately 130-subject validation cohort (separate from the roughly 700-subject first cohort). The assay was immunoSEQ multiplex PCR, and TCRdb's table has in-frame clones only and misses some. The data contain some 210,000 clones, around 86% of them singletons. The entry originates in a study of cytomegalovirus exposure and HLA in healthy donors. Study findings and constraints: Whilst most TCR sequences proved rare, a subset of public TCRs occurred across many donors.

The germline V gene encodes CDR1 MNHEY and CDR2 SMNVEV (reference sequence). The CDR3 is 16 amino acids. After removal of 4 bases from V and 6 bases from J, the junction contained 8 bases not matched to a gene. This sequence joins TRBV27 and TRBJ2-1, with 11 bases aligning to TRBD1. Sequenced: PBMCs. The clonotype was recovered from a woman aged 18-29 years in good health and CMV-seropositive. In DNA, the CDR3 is TGTGCCAGCAGTTCCGTCGGGACAGGGGGGACCAATGAGCAGTTCTTC. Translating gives CASSSVGTGGTNEQFF.